This T cell receptor (beta chain) was obtained from a study of blood T cell repertoires in COVID-19. CDR1 and CDR2 from the germline V gene are MNHEY and SVGAGI. The V gene end was trimmed by 6 bases and the J gene end by 5 bases; junction bases not matched to a gene: 8. CDR3 length: 14 amino acids. The protocol was immunoSEQ multiplex PCR, while the TCRdb copy is restricted to in-frame clones and leaves out a portion. This sample has more than 90,000 clones; 75% to 85% occur once, and the top ten carry 4.1%. The TCR originated in a man aged 55 to 69 with acute or convalescent COVID-19. Material for sequencing was peripheral blood. V gene TRBV6-5 combines with J gene TRBJ2-7; 9 bases match TRBD1. The CDR3 DNA reads as TGTGCCAGCAGCACCGGGACAGGGAGGCACGAGCAGTACTTC. Its protein product is CASSTGTGRHEQYF.